These 23 T cell receptor beta chains came from one sample sequenced in a study of cytomegalovirus exposure and HLA in healthy donors. PCR was performed using 60 Vbeta and 13 Jbeta primers. Clones were sequenced by immunoSEQ multiplex PCR, and TCRdb holds only the in-frame ones, with some missing. The top ten clones hold 5.5% to 6.5% of a sample with 150,000 to 170,000 clones, more than 75% of them seen once. The sequenced material came from PBMCs. The receptors derive from a middle-aged woman in good health and CMV-seropositive.

This chain joins TRBV27 and TRBJ1-1, with D possibly matching TRBD1 (5 bases). The V gene's germline CDR1 is MNHEY and CDR2 SMNVEV (reference sequence). The CDR3 is made up of 14 amino acids. Trimming cost V 5 bases and J 3 bases, with 13 bases left between them. Written as DNA, the CDR3 is TGTGCCAGCAGTCCCCACGGGGGGGACACTGAAGCTTTCTTT. Encoded protein: CASSPHGGDTEAFF.

A few counts support this clone. V gene TRBV5-1 combines with J gene TRBJ1-2; possible D gene TRBD1, 5 bases. This CDR3 has 14 amino acids. Deletions cut 2 bases from V and 2 bases from J, with 10 bases between. CDR1 and CDR2 (germline): SGHRS, YFSETQ. CDR3 in amino acids: CASSLSDINYGYTF. DNA of the CDR3: TGCGCCAGCAGCTTATCGGACATAAACTATGGCTACACCTTC.

A single count supports this clone. This chain connects TRBV30 to TRBJ2-7; D unresolved. CDR3 length equals 11 residues. V was cut by 5 bases and J by 3 bases, with 8 bases left in between. In germline, CDR1 is GTSNPN, CDR2 SVGIG (reference sequence). The CDR3 DNA reads TGTGCCTGGGGCAGACTCTACGAGCAGTACTTC. Encoded protein: CAWGRLYEQYF. Full variable domain (remainder filled in from reference TRBV30 and TRBJ2-7): SQTIHQWPATLVQPVGSPLSLECTVEGTSNPNLYWYRQAAGRGLQLLFYSVGIGQISSEVPQNLSASRPQDRQFILSSKKLLLSDSGFYLCAWGRLYEQYFGPGTRLTVT.

V is TRBV5-1 and J is TRBJ1-1, with D possibly TRBD1 on 5 matching bases. V was pared by 4 bases and J by 7 bases, with 14 bases between. Germline V gene data show CDR1 as SGHRS and CDR2 as YFSETQ. The CDR3 contains 13 residues. The CDR3 spells CASSPRPGDEAFF. The CDR3 DNA follows: TGCGCCAGCAGCCCCAGGCCGGGGGATGAAGCTTTCTTT.

The J gene is TRBJ2-3, the V gene TRBV4-1; D might be TRBD1 (5 bases). The CDR3 spans 15 residues. Germline loops: CDR1 MGHRA, CDR2 YSYEKL. Trimming cost V 0 bases and J 0 bases, with 7 bases left between them. The CDR3 sequence is CASSQEQGSTDTQYF. CDR3 DNA: TGCGCCAGCAGCCAAGAGCAGGGCAGCACAGATACGCAGTATTTT.

The CDR3 nucleotides are TGTGCCACCAGGGACATTAATGAAAAACTGTTTTTT. Its translation: CATRDINEKLFF. This chain uses TRBV10-3 with TRBJ1-4; the D gene is possibly TRBD1 (6 bases). Germline V gives CDR1 ENHRY, CDR2 SYGVKD. V lost 10 bases and J lost 4, with 10 bases in between. This CDR3 is 12 amino acids long.

The chain combines TRBV27 with TRBJ2-7; D perhaps matches TRBD2 (6 bases). The CDR3 sequence is 15 residues long. V lost 0 bases and J 2 bases, leaving 11 bases between the germline ends. Germline CDR1 MNHEY, CDR2 SMNVEV (reference sequence). The CDR3 bases are TGTGCCAGCAGTTTATCGGGGGGAAGCCCCTACGAGCAGTACTTC. Protein: CASSLSGGSPYEQYF.

The chain employs TRBV19 and TRBJ1-1; D perhaps matches TRBD1 (6 bases). Germline assignment: CDR1 LNHDA and CDR2 SQIVND (reference sequence). CDR3 length: 15 amino acids. Deletions cut 3 bases from V and 4 bases from J, with 15 bases between. The CDR3 is CASSIQGNIGTEAFF. In DNA, the CDR3 is TGTGCCAGTAGTATCCAGGGGAATATTGGCACTGAAGCTTTCTTT.

The rearrangement links TRBV29-1 to TRBJ2-7; D possibly corresponds to TRBD2 (6 bases). The germline V and J ends were trimmed by 3 bases and 6 bases, with 12 bases remaining between them. Germline V gene lookup returns CDR1 SQVTM and CDR2 ANQGSEA. The CDR3 has 12 residues. DNA for the CDR3: TGCAGCGTTGACGGAGCGGGCGTCGAGCAGTACTTC. Encoded protein: CSVDGAGVEQYF.

This rearrangement joins TRBV6-5 to TRBJ2-5; 8 bases line up with TRBD2. The J call may be in error: the DNA end matches TRBJ2-7 better. This CDR3 comprises 14 residues. Germline assignment: CDR1 MNHEY and CDR2 SVGAGI. This CDR3 reads CASRSGSGTYEQYF. CDR3 nucleotides: TGTGCCAGCAGGAGCGGGAGTGGGACCTACGAGCAGTACTTC.

The chain links TRBV5-1 to TRBJ2-7; 12 bases match TRBD2. CDR3 length: 17 residues. J lost 0 bases, V lost 2 bases, and 6 bases had no gene match. Germline V gene data show CDR1 as SGHRS and CDR2 as YFSETQ. This chain's CDR3 is CASSFRTSGISSYEQYF. The CDR3 bases are TGCGCCAGCAGCTTTAGGACTAGCGGGATATCCTCCTACGAGCAGTACTTC.

The genes are TRBV7-9 and TRBJ2-6; a possible D gene is TRBD2 (5 bases). Germline V gene data show CDR1 as SEHNR and CDR2 as FQNEAQ (reference sequence). V was pared by 4 bases and J by 0 bases, with 13 bases between. The CDR3 runs to 17 residues. In nucleotides, the CDR3 is TGTGCCAGCAGCTCCGTGACGGGAACCTCTGGGGCCAACGTCCTGACTTTC. Translating it yields CASSSVTGTSGANVLTF.

The V and J genes are TRBV7-9 and TRBJ1-5; a weak D match, TRBD1 (6 bases). In germline, CDR1 is SEHNR, CDR2 FQNEAQ (reference sequence). Trimming stripped 1 base from V and 10 bases from J, with 14 bases between. There are 14 residues in the CDR3. CDR3 bases: TGTGCCAGCAGCTTAGGACAGGAGACGTCACCCCAGCATTTT. This sequence encodes CASSLGQETSPQHF.

J is TRBJ2-3 and V is TRBV29-1; 9 nucleotides align to TRBD1. Germline CDR1 reads SQVTM; CDR2 reads ANQGSEA. The CDR3 totals 13 residues. Losses at the gene ends were 8 bases for V and 4 bases for J; bases not matched to a gene: 7. The CDR3 reads CSIRRQGADTQYF. The CDR3 DNA sequence: TGCAGCATAAGACGACAGGGGGCAGATACGCAGTATTTT.

This chain uses TRBV9 with TRBJ2-5; 9 bases map to TRBD2. The CDR3 consists of 15 residues. V lost 2 bases and J lost 4; bases outside the gene matches: 6. CDR1 is SGDLS, CDR2 YYNGEE, per germline. For the CDR3, the DNA is TGTGCCAGCAGCGTCAGCGGGGGGAATGGAGAGACCCAGTACTTC. Translated, it gives CASSVSGGNGETQYF.

This chain links TRBV28 with TRBJ2-2; TRBD2 aligns across 14 bases. Germline V CDR1 and CDR2: MDHEN, SYDVKM. The CDR3 totals 16 residues. With 2 bases clipped from V and 8 bases from J, the junction kept 4 bases outside the gene matches. CDR3 loop: CASSLRGLAGVGELFF. CDR3 in DNA: TGTGCCAGCAGTTTACGGGGACTAGCGGGAGTGGGGGAGCTGTTTTTT.

This clone was picked up a small number of times. This chain uses TRBV19 with TRBJ2-7; 10 nucleotides align to TRBD2. The V segment lost 6 bases and the J segment 0 bases; nucleotides outside the gene matches: 5. Germline-derived CDR1 and CDR2 are LNHDA and SQIVND (reference sequence). CDR3 length: 15 amino acids. This CDR3 reads CASRPRLAGSYEQYF. In DNA, the CDR3 is TGTGCCAGTAGGCCGAGACTAGCGGGCTCCTACGAGCAGTACTTC.

V is TRBV5-4 and J is TRBJ1-1; 10 nucleotides match TRBD1. The CDR3 contains 15 residues. CDR1 is SGHNT, CDR2 YYREEE, per germline (reference sequence). Unmatched junction bases numbered 9, after V lost 5 bases and J lost 5 bases. In DNA form, the CDR3 reads TGTGCCAGCAGGTTAGGACAGGGGGTGGGTACTGAAGCTTTCTTT. This translates into CASRLGQGVGTEAFF.

The chain combines TRBV27 with TRBJ2-7, with 7 bases identical to TRBD2. The CDR3 length is 15 residues. The J segment lost 1 base and the V segment lost 6 bases, leaving 9 bases of the junction unmatched. CDR1 is MNHEY and CDR2 is SMNVEV in the germline V gene (reference sequence). In DNA form, the CDR3 reads TGTGCCAGCAGCCCCTCCGGGGGGAAATCCTACGAGCAGTACTTC. This sequence encodes CASSPSGGKSYEQYF.

In nucleotides, the CDR3 is TGCGCCAGCAGCCAAGACCACAGCTCCTACAATGAGCAGTTCTTC. Its translation: CASSQDHSSYNEQFF. This chain uses TRBV4-1 with TRBJ2-1; no firm D call. CDR1 MGHRA and CDR2 YSYEKL come from the germline V gene. The CDR3 is made up of 15 amino acids. The V gene lost 0 bases and the J gene lost 0 bases, with 6 bases spanning the gap.

The rearrangement links TRBV5-6 to TRBJ2-3, with unresolved D. The CDR3 sequence is 13 residues long. V was shortened by 1 base and J by 0 bases, with 3 bases between the two germline ends. Germline V gene lookup returns CDR1 SGHDT and CDR2 YYEEEE. The CDR3 is CASSLSSTDTQYF. The CDR3 DNA sequence: TGTGCCAGCAGCTTGTCTAGCACAGATACGCAGTATTTT.

The V and J genes are TRBV19 and TRBJ2-7; possibly TRBD1 for D (7 bases). CDR1 is LNHDA and CDR2 is SQIVND in the germline V gene (reference sequence). Trimming pared 5 bases from V and 3 bases from J, leaving 17 bases between. CDR3 length: 15 amino acids. CDR3 region: CASSSGGSGFYEQYF. The CDR3 DNA reads as TGTGCCAGTAGTTCAGGGGGGTCGGGGTTCTACGAGCAGTACTTC. Using reference TRBV19 and TRBJ2-7 for the parts outside the CDR3, the full variable domain is DGGITQSPKYLFRKEGQNVTLSCEQNLNHDAMYWYRQDPGQGLRLIYYSQIVNDFQKGDIAEGYSVSREKKESFPLTVTSAQKNPTAFYLCASSSGGSGFYEQYFGPGTRLTVT.

On this clone itself: Sequence at one end of the junction differs from germline and may be a read error. This sequence joins TRBV7-7 and TRBJ2-3; 9 positions match TRBD2. The CDR3 extends over 16 amino acids. Germline values: CDR1 SSHAT, CDR2 FNYEAQ (reference sequence). The CDR3 sequence: CASSLRLAGITDTQYF. The CDR3 DNA reads as TGTGCTAGCAGCTTACGGCTAGCGGGAATCACAGATACGCAGTATTTT.